Listed below are T cell receptor beta chains from one sample, sequenced in a study of radiotherapy plus CTLA-4 blockade in lung cancer. Sequencing used immunoSEQ multiplex PCR; TCRdb keeps in-frame clones, though not all of them. The table lists 110,000 or so clones, roughly 74% of them singletons. Sequenced material: peripheral blood, taken from a patient treated with radiotherapy plus ipilimumab. The origin of the receptors is a human donor with non-small cell lung cancer who had a partial response to radiotherapy plus ipilimumab. CDR3s include the opening cysteine and the closing phenylalanine or tryptophan. The size of a clone is reported for some rows only, either as once, few or many, or as a class for expanded clones.

TRBV6-1 | . | CASSGPLGGPTNEKLFF
TRBV21-1 | few | CASSKAFLDTQYF
TRBV2 | . | CASATGPFHTGELFF
TRBV16 | . | CASSLLGQGASGYTF
TRBV30 | . | CAWSGITYNEQFF
TRBV18 | . | CASSPASAAGTQYF
TRBV9 | . | CASSVDGVGYNEQFF
TRBV7-9 | . | CASSLGQANEKLFF
TRBV19 | . | CASSWARINEKLFF
TRBV6-5 | . | CASRERGRGEKLFF
TRBV2 | . | CASTGTGVYEQYF
TRBV6-1 | . | CASNKGDYSNQPQHF
TRBV5-5 | . | CASSLEQGANTGELFF
TRBV5-4 | . | CASSFGSETRQLF
TRBV7-9 | once | CASTQVAGQSNTGELFF
TRBV10-3 | . | CAISEGRDNYGYTF
TRBV7-9 | . | CASSLVGGGDGYTF
TRBV19 | . | CASSIRQGVADTQYF
TRBV4-3 | . | CASSQEATLNSPLHF
TRBV2 | once | CACAGGPSSYNEQFF
TRBV19 | . | CASSIAVATGYNQPQHF
TRBV5-1 | . | CASTTNTGNYEQYF
TRBV27 | . | CASSLSTGPPTNEKLFF
TRBV10-3 | once | CAIRGAPLPSPLHF
TRBV11-2 | . | CASSLSRVTEKLFF
TRBV9 | once | CASSPRGDRGGGNTIYF
TRBV6-5 | . | CASSYSWSAGANVLTF
TRBV10-3 | . | CAISGQVAGDTQYF
TRBV28 | once | CASSPSGQGGYEQYF
TRBV21-1 | . | CASSNEKMKETQYF
TRBV28 | . | CASSRKTIGNEQFF
TRBV27 | few | CASSPRTGTGNTEAFF
TRBV2 | . | CASSVRRDTGELFF
TRBV5-1 | . | CASSLGLAGIDEQFF
TRBV30 | . | CAWSSSGFADTQYF
TRBV5-1 | . | CASSLAPAVKNIQYF
TRBV5-4 | . | CASSTPGTGYTGELFF
TRBV5-6 | . | CASSTNPGLLATNEKLFF
TRBV18 | once | CASSPDRSNEQFF
TRBV5-1 | . | CASSPTSGSPPQQYF
TRBV5-1 | once | CATAGTQNTGELFF
TRBV5-1 | many | CASSLWVGGPTSAHRNEKLFF
TRBV11-2 | . | CASSLSGSVSSYEQYF
TRBV6-5 | . | CASSYLQGNYGYTF
TRBV5-1 | . | CASSYSPGETNYGYTF
TRBV19 | . | CASSMLAGGFGDEQYF
TRBV9 | . | CASSPGTGASGNTIYF
TRBV6-1 | . | CASSYQGSYEQYF
TRBV9 | . | CASSVSSQETQYF
TRBV19 | . | CASKRQGSGNTIYF
TRBV5-1 | once | CASSLAGGYTEAFF
TRBV18 | . | CASSALNEKLFF
TRBV4-2 | few | CASSQGTSSYNEQFF